This T cell receptor beta chain was obtained from a study of shared clonotypes between healthy human individuals. Study background: For every donor, three CD4 naive, three CD4 memory, two CD8 naive and one CD8 memory plates were used.

The donors, healthy adults who were HIV-negative, had experienced no recent acute infections or vaccinations. Assay execution took place at the deep level. Produced via immunoSEQ multiplex PCR; TCRdb's table is partial and in-frame only. Among roughly 2,300,000 clones listed, less than 95% were seen once. The CDR3 is 13 amino acids. Germline-derived CDR1 and CDR2 are SGHRS and YFSETQ. V lost 4 bases and J lost 3, with 8 bases in between. This TCR derives from a man aged 18 to 30 in good health. Some clones in this sample may be carry-over from other donors' samples. The rearrangement joins TRBV5-1 to TRBJ1-5, with unresolved D. Material: naive CD4+ T cells from PBMCs. The subset: CD45RA+ positively selected. CDR3 sequence (DNA): TGCGCCAGCAGCATTGACAACAATCAGCCCCAGCATTTT. This gives the protein CASSIDNNQPQHF.